This TCR beta chain was captured in a study of T-cell reconstitution after alpha-beta-depleted transplantation in children. Unique molecular identifiers were used to barcode this TCRbeta library. TCRdb analysed the PCR reads with MiXCR anew, one entry per CDR3 protein. The top ten hold under 30% of the sample, which has about 980,000 distinct CDR3 sequences, about 31% seen once. Germline CDR1 LNHNV, CDR2 YYDKDF (reference sequence). V was shortened by 4 bases and J by 0 bases, with 10 bases between the two germline ends. The length of the CDR3 is 15 residues. This chain uses TRBV15 with TRBJ2-4; D is possibly TRBD1 (5 bases). Source: PBMCs, mostly from graft donor cells, taken 360 days after TCRalphabeta/CD19-depleted stem cell transplant. The clonotype was recovered from a boy less than two years old who had a stem cell transplant for SCID, so the T cells may come from the graft donor. The CDR3 region is CATSIRQLAKNIQYF. The CDR3 DNA sequence: TGTGCCACCAGCATCAGACAGCTAGCCAAAAACATTCAGTACTTC.